This T cell receptor beta chain is from a study of blood T cell repertoires in COVID-19. Study summary: COVID-19 samples from acute and convalescent phases originated in the United States, Italy and Spain. T cells, B-cell-depleted T cells, or PBMCs supplied cDNA or gDNA.

CDR3 length: 15 residues. Trimming left V 1 base short and J 4 bases short, with 13 bases between. Germline CDR1 reads SNHLY; CDR2 reads FYNNEI. Source study methods: Estimated nucleated cell counts came from reference gene primer amplification. Some clones are missing from TCRdb's copy, which holds only in-frame ones; the method was immunoSEQ multiplex PCR. The DNA was the basis for D and trimming; V, J and clone size are from that table. This table holds under 250,000 clones, 80% to 90% found once. The sequenced sample consisted of peripheral blood. The receptor's source is a man aged 45-65 years who had recovered from COVID-19. The chain recombines TRBV2 with TRBJ2-5; D possibly corresponds to TRBD1 (5 bases). CDR3 in DNA: TGTGCCAGCAGTGAAGGCAGGGTCGAACTAGAGACCCAGTACTTC. Its translation: CASSEGRVELETQYF.